This T cell receptor (beta chain) originates from a study of PD-1 blockade in classical Hodgkin lymphoma. Study information: The patients were dosed with nivolumab 3 mg/kg, infused intravenously every 2 weeks. Broader study findings: At C4D1, TCR diversity had climbed significantly for CD4+ cells, though not for CD8+ cells. The baseline diversity of complete responders showed similarity to that of newly diagnosed patients.

The CDR3 runs 14 residues. Germline CDR1 reads GTSNPN; CDR2 reads SVGIG (reference sequence). J gave up 7 bases and V 0 bases, and 2 bases lay outside the gene matches. About this clone: Its antigen remains unidentified.

The assay was immunoSEQ multiplex PCR, and TCRdb's table has in-frame clones only and misses some. The sample shows more than 50,000 clones, about nine tenths of them seen only once. Each patient relapsed following autologous stem cell transplantation, and prior brentuximab vedotin exposure differed. Best overall response was complete response, partial response or progressive disease in these relapsed/refractory classical Hodgkin lymphoma patients. This specimen was peripheral blood mononuclear cells (PBMCs), taken at baseline. This TCR was sampled from a human donor with classical Hodgkin lymphoma. V usage is TRBV30 and J usage is TRBJ2-4; TRBD2 agrees at 11 bases. Here the CDR3 DNA reads TGTGCCTGGAGTGTAGCTAGCGGGAGGAACATTCAGTACTTC. Translated, it gives CAWSVASGRNIQYF.